Included here is one T cell receptor beta chain sequence, with context. Its specificity is unknown. V lost 1 base, J lost 0 bases, and 8 bases stayed unmatched. Germline V gives CDR1 SGHTS, CDR2 YDEGEE. The CDR3 covers 17 residues. This sample was included in a study of monozygotic twins with cystic fibrosis. Study-level results: J usage was most co-twin-similar in 8 of 16 pairs, V in 13. Low clonality (median around 0.0094) suggested a mostly naive repertoire. Age, concordance and disease severity did not associate with shared CDR3 numbers. Monozygotic CF twin pairs shared significantly more nucleotide-identical clonotypes than unrelated CF individuals did.

TCRdb's table, derived via immunoSEQ multiplex PCR, lists solely in-frame clones and lacks some. The table records 34,000 or so clones, around 90% of them present only once. The sequence derives from a boy under 10 years old with cystic fibrosis. The rearrangement uses TRBV5-8 and TRBJ1-2; 8 bases agree with TRBD1. The specimen was blood. CDR3 loop: CASSLRQGAWANYGYTF. The CDR3 nucleotides are TGTGCCAGCAGCTTGCGGCAGGGGGCTTGGGCTAACTATGGCTACACCTTC.